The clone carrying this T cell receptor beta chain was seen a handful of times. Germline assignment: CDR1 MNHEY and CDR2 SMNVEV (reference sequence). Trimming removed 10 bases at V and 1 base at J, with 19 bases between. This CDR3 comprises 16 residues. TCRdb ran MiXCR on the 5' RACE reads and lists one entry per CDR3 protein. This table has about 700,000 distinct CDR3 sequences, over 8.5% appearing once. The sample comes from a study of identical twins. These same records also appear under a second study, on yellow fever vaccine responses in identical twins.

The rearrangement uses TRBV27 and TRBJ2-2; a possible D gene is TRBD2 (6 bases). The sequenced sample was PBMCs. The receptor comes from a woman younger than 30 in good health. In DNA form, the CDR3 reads TGTGCCACCACCCTAAGTCCGGGACTGAACACCGGGGAGCTGTTTTTT. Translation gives CATTLSPGLNTGELFF.